This T cell receptor (beta chain) was observed in a study of T-cell reconstitution after alpha-beta-depleted transplantation in children. A TCRbeta library incorporating unique molecular identifiers was prepared. TCRdb used MiXCR to reprocess the PCR reads, holding one entry per CDR3 protein. The table records around 680,000 distinct CDR3 sequences, roughly 15% of them present only once. The germline V gene has CDR1 SEHNR and CDR2 FQNEAQ (reference sequence). Germline trimming cut 3 bases from V and 3 bases from J; bases unmatched to any gene: 5. This CDR3 is built from 16 residues. This clonotype was detected only a few times.

The genes are TRBV7-9 and TRBJ1-6, with 7 bases matching TRBD1. The sequencing used PBMCs from the stem cell graft donor, collected from the stem cell graft. The sequence derives from a human donor who donated a stem cell graft to a child with acute myeloid leukemia. CDR3 in DNA: TGTGCCAGCAGCTTGACAGGGTCCATCTATAATTCACCCCTCCACTTT. Its protein is CASSLTGSIYNSPLHF.